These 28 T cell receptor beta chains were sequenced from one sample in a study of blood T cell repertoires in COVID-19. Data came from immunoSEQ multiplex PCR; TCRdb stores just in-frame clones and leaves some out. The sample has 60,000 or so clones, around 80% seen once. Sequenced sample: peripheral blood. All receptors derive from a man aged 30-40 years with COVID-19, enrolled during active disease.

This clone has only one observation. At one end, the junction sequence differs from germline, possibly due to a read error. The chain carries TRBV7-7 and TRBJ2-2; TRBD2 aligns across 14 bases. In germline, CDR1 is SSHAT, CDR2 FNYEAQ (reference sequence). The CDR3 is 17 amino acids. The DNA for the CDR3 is TGTGCTAGCAGCACGGGACTAGCGGGAGCGAACACCGGGGAGCTGTTTTTT. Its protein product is CASSTGLAGANTGELFF.

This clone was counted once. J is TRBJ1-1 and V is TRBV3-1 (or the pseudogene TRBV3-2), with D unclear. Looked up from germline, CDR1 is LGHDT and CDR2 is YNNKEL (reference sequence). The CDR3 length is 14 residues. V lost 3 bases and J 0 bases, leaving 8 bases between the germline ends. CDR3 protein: CASSHQNMNTEAFF. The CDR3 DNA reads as TGTGCCAGCAGCCACCAGAACATGAACACTGAAGCTTTCTTT.

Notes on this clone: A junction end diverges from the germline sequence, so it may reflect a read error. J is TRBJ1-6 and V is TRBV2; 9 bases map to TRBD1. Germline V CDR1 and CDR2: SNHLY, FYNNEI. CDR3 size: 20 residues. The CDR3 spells CASSGRGTGPGNPYNSPLRF. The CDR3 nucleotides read TGTGCCAGCAGTGGACGGGGGACAGGGCCCGGTAACCCCTATAATTCACCCCTCCGCTTT.

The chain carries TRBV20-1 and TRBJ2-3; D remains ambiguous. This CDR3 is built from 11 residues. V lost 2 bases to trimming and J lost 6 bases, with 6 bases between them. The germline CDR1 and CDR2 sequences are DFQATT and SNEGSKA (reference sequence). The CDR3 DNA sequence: TGCAGTGCTAGACTCCCCGATACGCAGTATTTT. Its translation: CSARLPDTQYF.

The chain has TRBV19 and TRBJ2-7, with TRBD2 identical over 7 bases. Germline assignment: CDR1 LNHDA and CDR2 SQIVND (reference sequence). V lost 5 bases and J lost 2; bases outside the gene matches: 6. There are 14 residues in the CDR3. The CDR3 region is CASSAGARAYEQYF. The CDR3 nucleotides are TGTGCCAGTAGTGCGGGAGCTAGGGCCTACGAGCAGTACTTC.

The CDR3 DNA sequence: TGTGCCATCAGTGAGGGACAGGGAAGAAACTATGGCTACACCTTC. It is translated as CAISEGQGRNYGYTF. The chain combines TRBV10-3 with TRBJ1-2; TRBD1 aligns across 8 bases. Losses at the gene ends were 2 bases for V and 2 bases for J; bases not matched to a gene: 4. This CDR3 region has 15 residues. The germline CDR1 and CDR2 sequences are ENHRY and SYGVKD.

The CDR3 loop reads CASSLGTGGRPLHF. Written as DNA, the CDR3 is TGCGCCAGCAGCTTGGGCACAGGGGGGCGACCCCTCCACTTT. The chain uses TRBV5-1 and TRBJ1-6; TRBD1 matches 8 bases. With V trimmed by 0 bases and J by 12 bases, 5 bases remained unmatched. Germline CDR1 and CDR2: SGHRS and YFSETQ. This CDR3 contains 14 residues.

CDR3 nucleotides: TGTGCCAGCAGTTTCGGGAGGGCCTACAATGAGCAGTTCTTC. This gives the protein CASSFGRAYNEQFF. The rearrangement links TRBV6-5 to TRBJ2-1; 8 positions agree with TRBD2. The J segment lost 2 bases and the V segment lost 4 bases, leaving 1 base of the junction unmatched. Germline CDR1 is MNHEY and CDR2 is SVGAGI. The CDR3 spans 14 residues.

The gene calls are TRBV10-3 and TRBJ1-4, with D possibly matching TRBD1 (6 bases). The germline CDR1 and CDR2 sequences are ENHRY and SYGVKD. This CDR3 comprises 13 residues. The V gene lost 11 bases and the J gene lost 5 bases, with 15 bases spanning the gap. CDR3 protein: CAARGAGNEKLFF. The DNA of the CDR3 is TGTGCCGCCCGGGGGGCGGGGAATGAAAAACTGTTTTTT.

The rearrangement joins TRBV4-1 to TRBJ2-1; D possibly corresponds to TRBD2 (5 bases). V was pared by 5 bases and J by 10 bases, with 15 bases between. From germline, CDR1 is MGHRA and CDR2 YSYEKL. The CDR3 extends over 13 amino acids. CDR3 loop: CASSLREGREQFF. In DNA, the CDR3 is TGCGCCAGCAGCTTGAGGGAAGGGAGAGAGCAGTTCTTC.

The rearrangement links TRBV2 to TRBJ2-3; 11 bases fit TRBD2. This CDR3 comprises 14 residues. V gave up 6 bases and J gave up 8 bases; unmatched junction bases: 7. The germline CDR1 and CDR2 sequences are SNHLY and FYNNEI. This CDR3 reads CASREGLAGGTQYF. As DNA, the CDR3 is TGTGCCAGCAGGGAGGGGCTAGCGGGGGGTACGCAGTATTTT. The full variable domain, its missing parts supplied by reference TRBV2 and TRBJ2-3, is EPEVTQTPSHQVTQMGQEVILRCVPISNHLYFYWYRQILGQKVEFLVSFYNNEISEKSEIFDDQFSVERPDGSNFTLKIRSTKLEDSAMYFCASREGLAGGTQYFGPGTRLTVL.

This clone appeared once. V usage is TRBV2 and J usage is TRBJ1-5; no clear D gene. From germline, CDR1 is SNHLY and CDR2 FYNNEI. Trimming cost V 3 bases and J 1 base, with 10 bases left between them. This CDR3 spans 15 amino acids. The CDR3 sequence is CASSEESRSNQPQHF. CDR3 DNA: TGTGCCAGCAGTGAGGAAAGCAGGAGCAATCAGCCCCAGCATTTT.

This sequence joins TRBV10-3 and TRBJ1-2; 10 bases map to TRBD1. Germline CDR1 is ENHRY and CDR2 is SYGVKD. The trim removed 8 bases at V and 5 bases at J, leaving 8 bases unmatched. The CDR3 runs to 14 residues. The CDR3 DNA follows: TGTGCCATCGGCGGACAGGGGGTTGGGTATGGCTACACCTTC. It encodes CAIGGQGVGYGYTF.

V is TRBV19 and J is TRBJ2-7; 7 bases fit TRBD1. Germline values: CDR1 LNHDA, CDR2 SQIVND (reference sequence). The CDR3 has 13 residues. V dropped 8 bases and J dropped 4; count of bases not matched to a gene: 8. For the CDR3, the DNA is TGTGCCAGTGCCAGGGGGTACTATTACGAGCAGTACTTC. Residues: CASARGYYYEQYF.

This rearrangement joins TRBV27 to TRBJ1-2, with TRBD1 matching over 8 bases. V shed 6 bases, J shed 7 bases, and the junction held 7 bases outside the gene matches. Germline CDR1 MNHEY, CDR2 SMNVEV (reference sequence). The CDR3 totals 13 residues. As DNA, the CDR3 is TGTGCCAGCAGCAAGGGACAGGCTACTGGCTACACCTTC. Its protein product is CASSKGQATGYTF.

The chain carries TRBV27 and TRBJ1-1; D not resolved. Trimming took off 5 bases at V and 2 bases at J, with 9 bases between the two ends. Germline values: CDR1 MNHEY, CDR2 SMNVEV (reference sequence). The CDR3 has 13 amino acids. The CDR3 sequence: CASSLTVNTEAFF. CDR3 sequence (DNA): TGTGCCAGCAGTCTCACAGTCAACACTGAAGCTTTCTTT.

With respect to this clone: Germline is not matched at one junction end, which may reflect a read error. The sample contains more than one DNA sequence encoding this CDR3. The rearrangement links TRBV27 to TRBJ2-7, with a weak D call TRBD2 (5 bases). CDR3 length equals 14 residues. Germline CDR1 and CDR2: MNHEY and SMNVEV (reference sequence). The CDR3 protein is CASSFGLAGYEQYF. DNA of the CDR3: TGCGCCAGCAGTTTTGGGCTAGCCGGCTACGAGCAGTACTTC.

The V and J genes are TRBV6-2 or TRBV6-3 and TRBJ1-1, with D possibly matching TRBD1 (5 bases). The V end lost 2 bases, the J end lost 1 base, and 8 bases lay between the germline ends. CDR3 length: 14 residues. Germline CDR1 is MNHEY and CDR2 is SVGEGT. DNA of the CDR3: TGTGCCAGCAGTTACCGACAGAAGAACACTGAAGCTTTCTTT. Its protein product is CASSYRQKNTEAFF.

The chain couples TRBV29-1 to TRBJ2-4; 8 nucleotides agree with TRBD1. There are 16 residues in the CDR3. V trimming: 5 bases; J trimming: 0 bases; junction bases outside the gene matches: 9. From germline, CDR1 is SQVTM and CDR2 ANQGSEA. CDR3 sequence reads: CSVTGTGLLAKNIQYF. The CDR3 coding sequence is TGCAGCGTTACCGGGACAGGTTTATTAGCCAAAAACATTCAGTACTTC. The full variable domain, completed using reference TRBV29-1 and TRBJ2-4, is SAVISQKPSRDICQRGTSLTIQCQVDSQVTMMFWYRQQPGQSLTLIATANQGSEATYESGFVIDKFPISRPNLTFSTLTVSNMSPEDSSIYLCSVTGTGLLAKNIQYFGAGTRLSVL.

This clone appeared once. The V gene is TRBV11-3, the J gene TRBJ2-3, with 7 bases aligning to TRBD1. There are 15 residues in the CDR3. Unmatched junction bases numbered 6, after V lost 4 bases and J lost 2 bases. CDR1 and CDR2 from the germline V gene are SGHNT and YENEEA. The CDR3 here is CASSSGQANTDTQYF. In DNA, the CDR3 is TGTGCCAGCAGCTCCGGACAGGCGAACACAGATACGCAGTATTTT.

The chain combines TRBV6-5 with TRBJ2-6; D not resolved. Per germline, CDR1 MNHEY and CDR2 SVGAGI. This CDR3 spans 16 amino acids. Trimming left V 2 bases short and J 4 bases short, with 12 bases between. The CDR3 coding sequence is TGTGCCAGCAGTTACAAATTTGCCGCGGGGGCCAACGTCCTGACTTTC. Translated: CASSYKFAAGANVLTF.

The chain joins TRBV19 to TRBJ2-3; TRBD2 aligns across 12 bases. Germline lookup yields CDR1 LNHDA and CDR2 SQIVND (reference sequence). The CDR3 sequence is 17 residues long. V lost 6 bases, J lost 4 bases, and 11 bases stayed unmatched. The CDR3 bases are TGTGCCAGTAGCATCGGACTAGCGGGATCGGCCGCAGATACGCAGTATTTT. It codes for CASSIGLAGSAADTQYF.

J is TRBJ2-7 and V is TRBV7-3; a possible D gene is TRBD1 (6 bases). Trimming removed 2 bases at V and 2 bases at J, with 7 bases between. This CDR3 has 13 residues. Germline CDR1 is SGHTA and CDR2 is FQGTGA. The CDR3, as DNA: TGTGCCAGCAGCTTAGGGACAACCTACGAGCAGTACTTC. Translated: CASSLGTTYEQYF.

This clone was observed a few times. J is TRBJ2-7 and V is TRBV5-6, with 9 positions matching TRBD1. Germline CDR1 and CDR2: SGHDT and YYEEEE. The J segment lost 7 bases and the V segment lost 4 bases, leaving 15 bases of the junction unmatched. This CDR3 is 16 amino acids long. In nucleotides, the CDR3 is TGTGCCAGCAGCATTGGACCCCAAGGACAGGGGTATGAGCAGTACTTC. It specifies CASSIGPQGQGYEQYF.

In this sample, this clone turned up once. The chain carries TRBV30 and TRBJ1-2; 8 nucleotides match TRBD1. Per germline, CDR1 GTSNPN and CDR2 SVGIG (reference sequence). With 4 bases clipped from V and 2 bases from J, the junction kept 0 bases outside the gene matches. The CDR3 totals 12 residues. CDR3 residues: CAWTGGNYGYTF. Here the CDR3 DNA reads TGTGCCTGGACAGGGGGCAACTATGGCTACACCTTC. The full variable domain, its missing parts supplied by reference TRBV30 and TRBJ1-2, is SQTIHQWPATLVQPVGSPLSLECTVEGTSNPNLYWYRQAAGRGLQLLFYSVGIGQISSEVPQNLSASRPQDRQFILSSKKLLLSDSGFYLCAWTGGNYGYTFGSGTRLTVV.

The CDR3 DNA sequence: TGTGCCAGCAGCCCTAAGGTTCAGGGCACCTACGAGCAGTACTTC. Its translation: CASSPKVQGTYEQYF. This chain connects TRBV9 to TRBJ2-7; D is perhaps TRBD1 (5 bases). Trimming cost V 4 bases and J 2 bases, with 16 bases left between them. The CDR3 runs 15 residues. Per germline, CDR1 SGDLS and CDR2 YYNGEE.

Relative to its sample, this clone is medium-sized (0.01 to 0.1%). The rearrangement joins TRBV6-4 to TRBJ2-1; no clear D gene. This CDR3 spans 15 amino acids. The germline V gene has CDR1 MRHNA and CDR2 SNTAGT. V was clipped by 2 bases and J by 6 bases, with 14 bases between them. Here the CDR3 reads CASSDDSSQINEQFF. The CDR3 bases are TGTGCCAGCAGTGACGACTCCTCCCAAATCAATGAGCAGTTCTTC.

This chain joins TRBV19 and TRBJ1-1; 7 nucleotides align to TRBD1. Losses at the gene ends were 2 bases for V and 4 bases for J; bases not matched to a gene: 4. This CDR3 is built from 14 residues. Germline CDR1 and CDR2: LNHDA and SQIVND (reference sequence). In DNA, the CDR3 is TGTGCCAGTAGTATAATAGGGGGCTTCACTGAAGCTTTCTTT. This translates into CASSIIGGFTEAFF.